The text below deals with one TCR beta chain. These data come from a study of radiation and T cells in renal cell carcinoma. The data were produced by immunoSEQ multiplex PCR, yet TCRdb's version contains in-frame clones alone and is incomplete. The table has about 50,000 clones, 65% to 90% seen once. As to time point: baseline pretreatment blood. The treatment was: 15 Gy SBRT to primary tumor, nephrectomy 4 weeks later. The germline V gene encodes CDR1 SGHTA and CDR2 FQGNSA. V gave up 5 bases and J gave up 4 bases; unmatched junction bases: 10. This CDR3 region has 16 residues. The source of this sequence is a woman in her sixties or seventies with renal cell carcinoma. This sequence joins TRBV7-2 and TRBJ1-5, with 8 bases fitting TRBD1. Sample: blood, taken from a patient whose treatment included radiotherapy and nephrectomy. CDR3: CASSPNSGGVNQPQHF. In DNA, the CDR3 is TGTGCCAGCAGCCCGAACTCAGGGGGCGTTAATCAGCCCCAGCATTTT.